Each of the 21 T cell receptor beta chains below was sequenced from the same sample in a study of CD8 T cells in ankylosing spondylitis. A single record per CDR3 protein comes from TCRdb applying MiXCR to the 5' RACE reads. Here the sample spans under 250,000 distinct CDR3 sequences, over 9.5% being singletons. The specimen was blood, either unsorted or a sorted T cell fraction (not recorded which). The receptor source for this set is a male donor with ankylosing spondylitis or in good health (not recorded which).

This clonotype was counted many times. The J gene is TRBJ2-1, the V gene TRBV5-1, with 8 bases lining up with TRBD2. The CDR3 loop spans 14 amino acids. The junction had 9 bases not matched to a gene; V was cut back by 5 bases and J by 8 bases. CDR1 SGHRS and CDR2 YFSETQ come from the germline V gene. The CDR3 loop is CASSRGGEVDEQFF. The CDR3 bases are TGCGCCAGCAGTCGGGGGGGGGAGGTCGATGAGCAGTTCTTC.

In DNA, the CDR3 is TGCGCCAGCAGCCAAGACGCCCAGCCCAACTATGGCTACACCTTC. Amino acids: CASSQDAQPNYGYTF. The rearrangement uses TRBV4-1 and TRBJ1-2; D gene ambiguous. V lost 0 bases and J 2 bases, leaving 10 bases between the germline ends. The CDR3 consists of 15 residues. The germline V gene has CDR1 MGHRA and CDR2 YSYEKL.

V gene TRBV30 combines with J gene TRBJ2-5; unclear D gene. V lost 3 bases and J 3 bases, leaving 2 bases between the germline ends. Germline V gives CDR1 GTSNPN, CDR2 SVGIG (reference sequence). The CDR3 is 10 residues long. CDR3 loop: CAWREETQYF. The DNA of the CDR3 is TGTGCCTGGAGGGAAGAGACCCAGTACTTC.

V usage is TRBV5-1 and J usage is TRBJ2-1; tentatively, D is TRBD2 (6 bases). There are 16 residues in the CDR3. Germline V gives CDR1 SGHRS, CDR2 YFSETQ. V was cut by 3 bases and J by 0 bases, with 13 bases left in between. The CDR3 is CASSSGGTGSYNEQFF. CDR3 sequence (DNA): TGCGCCAGCAGCTCCGGAGGGACGGGCTCCTACAATGAGCAGTTCTTC.

The chain recombines TRBV7-9 with TRBJ2-3; no definite D call. This CDR3 is 15 amino acids long. V was clipped by 0 bases and J by 2 bases, with 9 bases between them. Per germline, CDR1 SEHNR and CDR2 FQNEAQ (reference sequence). The CDR3 reads CASSLASGLTDTQYF. CDR3 nucleotides: TGTGCCAGCAGCTTAGCATCGGGCCTCACAGATACGCAGTATTTT.

The rearrangement uses TRBV20-1 and TRBJ2-5; possible D gene TRBD2, 5 bases. The CDR3 length is 16 residues. Germline CDR1 is DFQATT and CDR2 is SNEGSKA (reference sequence). V was trimmed by 3 bases and J by 5 bases, leaving 22 bases between them. For the CDR3, the DNA is TGCAGTGCTAGCCCCCCCCATAGCGCCTCCGGGGAGACCCAGTACTTC. Translating it yields CSASPPHSASGETQYF.

This clonotype occurred many times. The CDR3 DNA follows: TGTGCCAGCAGCCGACAGGGCGGCTCCTACGAGCAGTACTTC. The encoded protein is CASSRQGGSYEQYF. This chain connects TRBV12-3 or TRBV12-4 to TRBJ2-7, with 7 bases that match TRBD1. The V gene end was trimmed by 6 bases and the J gene end by 0 bases; junction bases not matched to a gene: 5. The CDR3 is 14 amino acids.

The rearrangement links TRBV5-1 to TRBJ1-1; no definite D call. Germline CDR1 reads SGHRS; CDR2 reads YFSETQ. The CDR3 has 12 residues. The germline V and J ends were trimmed by 1 base and 8 bases, with 9 bases remaining between them. The CDR3 DNA follows: TGCGCCAGCAGCTTGTATGGGATAGAAGCTTTCTTT. This translates into CASSLYGIEAFF.

As for this clonotype: Just one base apart from a much larger clone, this may be a read error. This chain joins TRBV27 and TRBJ2-1, with 7 bases that match TRBD2. Trimming took 8 bases from V and 9 from J; bases not matched to a gene: 10. Looked up from germline, CDR1 is MNHEY and CDR2 is SMNVEV (reference sequence). This CDR3 is built from 13 residues. Written as DNA, the CDR3 is TGTGCCAGCGGACTAGTGATGGGCACTGAGCAGTTCTTC. Its translation: CASGLVMGTEQFF.

This clonotype was counted at least ten times. V is TRBV5-1 and J is TRBJ2-1, with D possibly matching TRBD1 (6 bases). The germline V gene encodes CDR1 SGHRS and CDR2 YFSETQ. With 1 base removed from V and 8 bases from J, the gap between germline ends came to 16 bases. CDR3 size: 15 residues. CDR3 coding DNA: TGCGCCAGCAGCTTGCTACAGGGAAGGGTCGATGAGCAGTTCTTC. This codes for CASSLLQGRVDEQFF.

This clonotype came up many times. Here the CDR3 DNA reads TGTGCCAGCAGCTTCGGACAGGGGGGCAACTATGGCTACACCTTC. It translates to CASSFGQGGNYGYTF. The chain carries TRBV7-9 and TRBJ1-2, with 10 bases fitting TRBD1. With 3 bases clipped from V and 2 bases from J, the junction kept 3 bases outside the gene matches. CDR1 and CDR2 (germline): SEHNR, FQNEAQ (reference sequence). There are 15 residues in the CDR3.

The CDR3 spells CSARAPRQGPSTDTQYF. The CDR3 bases are TGCAGTGCTAGAGCCCCCCGACAGGGCCCTAGCACAGATACGCAGTATTTT. This chain joins TRBV20-1 and TRBJ2-3; 7 nucleotides agree with TRBD1. The trim removed 1 base at V and 0 bases at J, leaving 10 bases unmatched. The germline V gene encodes CDR1 DFQATT and CDR2 SNEGSKA (reference sequence). The CDR3 loop spans 17 amino acids.

This clonotype was seen a single time. The rearrangement joins TRBV24-1 to TRBJ2-7; D may be TRBD1 or TRBD2 (7 bases each). V was cut by 11 bases and J by 5 bases, with 15 bases left in between. Per germline, CDR1 KGHDR and CDR2 SFDVKD. The length of the CDR3 is 12 residues. CDR3 coding DNA: TGTGCCAAGAAGACAGGGAGGGACGAGCAGTACTTC. Translating it yields CAKKTGRDEQYF.

J is TRBJ2-7 and V is TRBV6-1; 9 positions match TRBD2. In germline, CDR1 is MNHNS, CDR2 SASEGT. Trimming at V came to 7 bases and at J to 5 bases, leaving 6 bases not matched to a gene. The CDR3 covers 13 residues. The DNA of the CDR3 is TGTGCCAGCACCACGCGACTAGCGGACGAGCAGTACTTC. Translation: CASTTRLADEQYF.

The chain recombines TRBV19 with TRBJ2-1; D is unclear. V was trimmed by 5 bases and J by 0 bases, leaving 11 bases between them. CDR1 and CDR2 from the germline V gene are LNHDA and SQIVND (reference sequence). The CDR3 sequence is 15 residues long. The DNA of the CDR3 is TGTGCCAGTAGTGACCACGCAAGCTCCTACAATGAGCAGTTCTTC. Protein product: CASSDHASSYNEQFF.

The V and J genes are TRBV6-1 and TRBJ2-2; D tentatively fits TRBD1 or TRBD2 (5 bases each). Trimming took 8 bases from V and 9 from J, leaving 16 bases between them. Germline V CDR1 and CDR2: MNHNS, SASEGT. The CDR3 runs to 13 residues. The CDR3 DNA sequence: TGTGCCAGCGGGGAGTTCCGGGGACGGGAGCTGTTTTTT. Protein sequence: CASGEFRGRELFF.

This clonotype was observed a few times. V gene TRBV5-1 combines with J gene TRBJ1-1, with no clear D. Per the germline V gene, CDR1 is SGHRS and CDR2 is YFSETQ. This CDR3 has 14 residues. V was cut by 5 bases and J by 7 bases, with 18 bases left in between. CDR3 amino acids: CASRQTTEGIEAFF. The CDR3, as DNA: TGCGCCAGCAGGCAGACTACAGAGGGTATTGAAGCTTTCTTT.

This clonotype was picked up a small number of times. V gene TRBV20-1 combines with J gene TRBJ2-1; 8 bases line up with TRBD2. Trimming cost V 3 bases and J 5 bases; bases outside gene matches: 9. This CDR3 has 15 amino acids. Per the germline V gene, CDR1 is DFQATT and CDR2 is SNEGSKA (reference sequence). CDR3 residues: CSASGTRFEHNEQFF. CDR3 bases: TGCAGTGCTAGCGGGACTAGGTTTGAACACAATGAGCAGTTCTTC.

This clonotype was detected only a few times. The V gene is TRBV7-9, the J gene TRBJ2-7; D is perhaps TRBD2 (6 bases). This CDR3 has 15 amino acids. Germline values: CDR1 SEHNR, CDR2 FQNEAQ (reference sequence). The germline V and J ends were trimmed by 5 bases and 5 bases, with 19 bases remaining between them. The DNA of the CDR3 is TGTGCCAGCAGCCCCCCCGGGGGAGAAGTGAACGAGCAGTACTTC. Encoded protein: CASSPPGGEVNEQYF.

This rearrangement joins TRBV30 to TRBJ1-2, with D hard to call. The germline V gene encodes CDR1 GTSNPN and CDR2 SVGIG (reference sequence). The CDR3 is 13 amino acids. Trimming left V 2 bases short and J 5 bases short, with 12 bases between. This chain's CDR3 is CAWSLNSLYGYTF. DNA of the CDR3: TGTGCCTGGAGTTTGAACAGCCTATATGGCTACACCTTC.

A note on this clonotype: A much larger clone lies one base from this, so it may be a read error. This chain uses TRBV3-1 with TRBJ2-2; possible D gene TRBD2, 5 bases. V was clipped by 4 bases and J by 4 bases, with 19 bases between them. The CDR3 has 17 amino acids. Germline CDR1 and CDR2: LGHDT and YNNKEL (reference sequence). As DNA, the CDR3 is TGTGCCAGCAGCCGACCGACCCAGAGGGCTGCCACCGGGGAGCTGTTTTTT. Residues: CASSRPTQRAATGELFF.